The 2 T cell receptor beta chains in this list originate from one sample, sequenced in a study of blood T cell repertoires in COVID-19. Assay: immunoSEQ multiplex PCR; the TCRdb copy retains only in-frame clones and omits some. The sample lists about 100,000 clones, roughly 90% seen once, with less than 8.5% in the top ten. Sequencing was carried out using peripheral blood. The receptors stem from a young man in a cohort sampled during active COVID-19.

Concerning this clone itself: At one end the junction does not follow the germline gene, possibly because of a read error. V usage is TRBV7-8 and J usage is TRBJ1-2, with D possibly TRBD1 on 6 matching bases. CDR1 and CDR2 (germline): SGHVS, FQNEAQ. The CDR3 contains 13 residues. CDR3 residues: CASSLLQGAAPPF. DNA for the CDR3: TGTGCCAGCAGCTTACTACAGGGCGCGGCACCCCCCTTC.

The CDR3 loop is CATSSTGVPYEQYF. In DNA form, the CDR3 reads TGTGCCACCAGTTCGACAGGGGTCCCCTACGAGCAGTACTTC. V gene TRBV15 combines with J gene TRBJ2-7, with 8 bases matching TRBD1. The CDR3 spans 14 residues. The V and J ends lost 6 bases and 2 bases, in that order; junction bases with no gene match: 6. Germline loops: CDR1 LNHNV, CDR2 YYDKDF (reference sequence).